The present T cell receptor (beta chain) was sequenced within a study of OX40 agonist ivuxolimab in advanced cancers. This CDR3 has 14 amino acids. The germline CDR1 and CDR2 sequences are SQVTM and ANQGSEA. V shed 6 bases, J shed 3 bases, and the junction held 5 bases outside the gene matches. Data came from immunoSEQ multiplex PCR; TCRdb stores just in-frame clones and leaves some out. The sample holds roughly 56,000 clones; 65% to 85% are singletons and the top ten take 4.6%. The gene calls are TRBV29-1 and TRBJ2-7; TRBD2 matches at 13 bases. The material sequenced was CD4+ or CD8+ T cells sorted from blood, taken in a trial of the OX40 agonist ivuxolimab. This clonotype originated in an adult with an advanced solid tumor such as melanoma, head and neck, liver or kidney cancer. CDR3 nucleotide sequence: TGCAGCGTGGGGGGACTAGCGGGACTCTACGAGCAGTACTTC. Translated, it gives CSVGGLAGLYEQYF.